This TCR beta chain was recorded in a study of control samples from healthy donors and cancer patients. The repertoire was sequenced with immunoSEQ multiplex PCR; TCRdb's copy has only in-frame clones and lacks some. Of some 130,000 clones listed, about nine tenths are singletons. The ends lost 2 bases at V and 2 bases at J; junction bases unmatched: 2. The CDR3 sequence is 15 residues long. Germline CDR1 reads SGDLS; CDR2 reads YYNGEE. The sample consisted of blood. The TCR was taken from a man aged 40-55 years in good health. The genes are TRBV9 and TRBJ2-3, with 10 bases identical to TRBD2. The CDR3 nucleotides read TGTGCCAGCAGCGTTAGCGGGGGGTACACAGATACGCAGTATTTT. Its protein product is CASSVSGGYTDTQYF. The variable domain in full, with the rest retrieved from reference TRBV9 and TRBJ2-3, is DSGVTQTPKHLITATGQRVTLRCSPRSGDLSVYWYQQSLDQGLQFLIQYYNGEERAKGNILERFSAQQFPDLHSELNLSSLELGDSALYFCASSVSGGYTDTQYFGPGTRLTVL.